This T cell receptor beta chain was documented in a study of blood T cell repertoires in COVID-19 (dated by TCRdb to between 2020 and 2021). About the full investigation: Samples from collaborators originated in the United States, Italy and Spain and spanned both the acute and convalescent phases of COVID-19. The dataset comprised deeply sampled blood TCRbeta repertoires from subjects exposed to, actively infected with, or recovered from COVID-19. The samples were drawn from the first 160 participants of the ongoing ImmuneRACE study and from more than 1,000 subjects provided by 6 global collaborators. A de-identified subject ID, COVID-19 status, age in years and sex were almost always included in the sample metadata. The material from the prospective study consisted of cDNA or gDNA derived from T cells, B-cell-depleted T cells, or PBMCs. The repertoires were released in a freely available public database meant as a resource for research on the immune response to SARS-CoV-2. Where HLA class I and class II types were available, the types were taken from metadata supplied by the sample provider, not from assay-based typing. General conclusions and limits of the study: The amount of clinical and demographic metadata varied by source and participant and was provided uncurated.

One collaborating source in Seattle enrolled patients during active infection and followed them longitudinally through the course of disease. Whole blood was collected in K2EDTA tubes by collaborating institutions according to the institutions' own protocols. For TCRbeta analysis, collaborators shipped samples in one of three forms: frozen whole blood, isolated PBMCs, or DNA extracted from either of those sample types. TCRbeta CDR3 regions were amplified from genomic DNA using the immunoSEQ Assay, a bias-controlled multiplex PCR. Per the authors' processing: Within the assay, amplification of reference gene primers was used to estimate how many nucleated cells each sample contained. Sequence reads were collapsed and filtered to measure the absolute abundance of every unique TCRbeta CDR3 rearrangement. Productive Simpson clonality was computed per sample as the square root of Simpson's diversity index over productive rearrangements. Imported from immuneACCESS, the table was reduced by TCRdb to in-frame sequences with V and J called. These copies leave out some clones; in studies compared against another copy, an unresolved V gene accounts for under half, and the cause of the remainder is not known. The V and J calls and clone size are taken from that table; D and trimming were inferred from the DNA. For this sample the table gives some 300,000 clones, of which approximately 86% were detected only once. 10% to 15% of the sample comes from the top ten.

Inclusive of the bounding cysteine and phenylalanine, the CDR3 is 15 residues long. The DNA shown is the 45-base CDR3, in frame from base 1. In the germline V gene, CDR1 corresponds to SGHDT and CDR2 to YYEEEE. V and J are trimmed by 3 bases and 8 bases, and the gene matches miss 10 bases of the junction. This clone was seen more than once but under ten times. The antigen this receptor binds is unknown. Nothing much larger sits one base from this clone, and base qualities are not available. This TCR was sampled from a woman in her 70s with COVID-19, enrolled during active disease. The V and J segments used are TRBV5-6 and TRBJ1-4, with TRBD1 identical over 7 junction bases. The sequencing input was peripheral blood. The nucleotide sequence is TGTGCCAGCAGCTGGGGGCAGGGGGACGGCGAAAAACTGTTTTTT. It translates to CASSWGQGDGEKLFF.